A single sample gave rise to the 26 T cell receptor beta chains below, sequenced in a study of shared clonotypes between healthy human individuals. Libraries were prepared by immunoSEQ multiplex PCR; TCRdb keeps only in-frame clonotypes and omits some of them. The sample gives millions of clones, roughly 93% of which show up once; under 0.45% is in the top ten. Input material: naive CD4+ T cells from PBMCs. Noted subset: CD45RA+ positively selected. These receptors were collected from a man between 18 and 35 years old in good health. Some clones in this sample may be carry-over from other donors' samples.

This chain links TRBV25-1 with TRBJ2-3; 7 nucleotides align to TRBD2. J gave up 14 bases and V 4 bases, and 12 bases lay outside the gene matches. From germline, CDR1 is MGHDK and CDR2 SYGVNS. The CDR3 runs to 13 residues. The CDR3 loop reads CASSGGGGREGYF. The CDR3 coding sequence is TGTGCCAGCAGTGGAGGTGGTGGCAGGGAGGGGTATTTT.

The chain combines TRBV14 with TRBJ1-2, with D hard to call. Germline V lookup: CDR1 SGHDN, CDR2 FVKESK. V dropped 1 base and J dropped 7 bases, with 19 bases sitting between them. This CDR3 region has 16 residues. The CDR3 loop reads CASSQGFFGQSGGYTF. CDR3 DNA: TGTGCCAGCAGCCAAGGATTTTTTGGGCAGTCAGGTGGCTACACCTTC.

The CDR3 reads CAWSDRTSDYNEQFF. The CDR3 nucleotides read TGTGCCTGGAGCGATCGGACTAGCGACTACAATGAGCAGTTCTTC. The gene calls are TRBV30 and TRBJ2-1; 9 bases are a match to TRBD2. Trimming cost V 3 bases and J 3 bases; bases outside gene matches: 6. The CDR3 totals 15 residues. CDR1 and CDR2 from the germline V gene are GTSNPN and SVGIG (reference sequence).

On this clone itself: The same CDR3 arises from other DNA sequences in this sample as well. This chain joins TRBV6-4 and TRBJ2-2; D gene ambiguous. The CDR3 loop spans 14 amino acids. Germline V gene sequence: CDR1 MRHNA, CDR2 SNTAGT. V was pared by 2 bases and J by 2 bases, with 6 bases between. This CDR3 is CASSDQANTGELFF. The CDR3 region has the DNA TGTGCCAGCAGTGACCAGGCAAACACCGGGGAGCTGTTTTTT.

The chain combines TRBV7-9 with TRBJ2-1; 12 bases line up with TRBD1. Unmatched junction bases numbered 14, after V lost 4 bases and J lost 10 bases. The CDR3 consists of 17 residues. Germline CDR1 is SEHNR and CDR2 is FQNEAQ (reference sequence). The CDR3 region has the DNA TGTGCCAGCAGCTCCCCGTCCGGGACAGGGGGCTTGGGGGAGCAGTTCTTC. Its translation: CASSSPSGTGGLGEQFF.

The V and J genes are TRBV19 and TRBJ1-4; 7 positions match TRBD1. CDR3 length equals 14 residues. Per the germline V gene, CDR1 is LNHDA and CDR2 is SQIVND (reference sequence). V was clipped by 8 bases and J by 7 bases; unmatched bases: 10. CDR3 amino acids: CASGPTGYVEKLFF. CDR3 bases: TGTGCCAGTGGTCCGACAGGGTATGTTGAAAAACTGTTTTTT.

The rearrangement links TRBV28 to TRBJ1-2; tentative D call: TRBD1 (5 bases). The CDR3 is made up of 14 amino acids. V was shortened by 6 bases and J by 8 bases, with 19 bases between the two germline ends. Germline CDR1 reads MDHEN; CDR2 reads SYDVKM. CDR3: CASSTTRGPGGYTF. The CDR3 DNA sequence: TGTGCCAGCAGCACCACCCGGGGCCCAGGGGGCTACACCTTC.

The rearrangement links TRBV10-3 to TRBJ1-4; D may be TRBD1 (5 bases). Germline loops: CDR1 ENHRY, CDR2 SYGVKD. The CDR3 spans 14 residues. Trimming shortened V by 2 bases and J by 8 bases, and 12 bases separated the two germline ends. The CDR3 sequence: CAISEGTFREKLFF. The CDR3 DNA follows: TGTGCCATCAGTGAGGGGACGTTTCGGGAAAAACTGTTTTTT.

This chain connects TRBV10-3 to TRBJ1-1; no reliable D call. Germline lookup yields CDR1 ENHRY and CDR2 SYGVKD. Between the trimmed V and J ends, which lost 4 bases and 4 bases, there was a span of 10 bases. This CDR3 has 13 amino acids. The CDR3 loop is CAISAQVSTEAFF. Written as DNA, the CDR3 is TGTGCCATCAGTGCCCAGGTGAGCACTGAAGCTTTCTTT.

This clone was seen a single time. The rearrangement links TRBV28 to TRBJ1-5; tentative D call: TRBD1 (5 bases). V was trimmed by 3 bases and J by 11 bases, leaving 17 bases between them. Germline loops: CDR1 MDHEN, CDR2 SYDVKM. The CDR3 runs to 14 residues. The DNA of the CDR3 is TGTGCCAGCAGTTTTTTCTGGGACCAAGGGACCCAGCATTTT. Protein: CASSFFWDQGTQHF.

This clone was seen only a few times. The CDR3 is CAWSVQETQPQHF. As DNA, the CDR3 is TGTGCCTGGAGTGTACAGGAAACGCAGCCCCAGCATTTT. The chain links TRBV30 to TRBJ1-5; the D gene is possibly TRBD1 (5 bases). CDR1 is GTSNPN and CDR2 is SVGIG in the germline V gene (reference sequence). Trimming pared 0 bases from V and 7 bases from J, leaving 10 bases between. This CDR3 comprises 13 residues.

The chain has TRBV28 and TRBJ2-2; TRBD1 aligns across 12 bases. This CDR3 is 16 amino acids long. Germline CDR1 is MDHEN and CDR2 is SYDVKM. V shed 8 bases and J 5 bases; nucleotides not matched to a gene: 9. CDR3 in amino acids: CASGRRDRGRTGELFF. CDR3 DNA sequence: TGTGCCAGCGGACGCCGGGACAGGGGGCGAACCGGGGAGCTGTTTTTT. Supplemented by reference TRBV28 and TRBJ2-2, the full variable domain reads DVKVTQSSRYLVKRTGEKVFLECVQDMDHENMFWYRQDPGLGLRLIYFSYDVKMKEKGDIPEGYSVSREKKERFSLILESASTNQTSMYLCASGRRDRGRTGELFFGEGSRLTVL.

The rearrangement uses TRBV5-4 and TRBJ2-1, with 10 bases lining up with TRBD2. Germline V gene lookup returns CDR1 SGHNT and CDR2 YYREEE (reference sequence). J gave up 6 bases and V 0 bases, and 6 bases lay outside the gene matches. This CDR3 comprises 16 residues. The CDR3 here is CASSLGGLAGANEQFF. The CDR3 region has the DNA TGTGCCAGCAGCTTGGGTGGCCTAGCGGGAGCCAATGAGCAGTTCTTC.

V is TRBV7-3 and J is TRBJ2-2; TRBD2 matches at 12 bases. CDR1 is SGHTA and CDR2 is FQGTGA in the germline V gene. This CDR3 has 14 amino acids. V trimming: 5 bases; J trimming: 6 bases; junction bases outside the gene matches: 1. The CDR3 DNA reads TGTGCCAGCAGCCCTAGCGGGAGGGCCGGGGAGCTGTTTTTT. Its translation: CASSPSGRAGELFF.

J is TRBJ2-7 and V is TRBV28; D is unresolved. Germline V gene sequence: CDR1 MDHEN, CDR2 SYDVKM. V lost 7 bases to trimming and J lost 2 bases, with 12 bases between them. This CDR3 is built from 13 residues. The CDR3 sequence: CASNGRSPYEQYF. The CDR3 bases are TGTGCCAGCAACGGCCGAAGTCCCTACGAGCAGTACTTC.

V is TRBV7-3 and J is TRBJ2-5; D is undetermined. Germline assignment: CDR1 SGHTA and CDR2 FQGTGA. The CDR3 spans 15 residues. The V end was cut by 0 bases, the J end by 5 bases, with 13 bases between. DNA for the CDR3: TGTGCCAGCAGCTTAACTGGGCTTATTATGGAGACCCAGTACTTC. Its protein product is CASSLTGLIMETQYF.

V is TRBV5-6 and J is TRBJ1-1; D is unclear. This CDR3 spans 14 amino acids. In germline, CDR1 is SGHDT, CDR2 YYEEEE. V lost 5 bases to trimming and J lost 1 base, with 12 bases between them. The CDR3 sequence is CASSSPQKNTEAFF. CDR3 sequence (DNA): TGTGCCAGCAGTTCCCCACAGAAGAACACTGAAGCTTTCTTT. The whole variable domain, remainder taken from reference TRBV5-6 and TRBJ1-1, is DAGVTQSPTHLIKTRGQQVTLRCSPKSGHDTVSWYQQALGQGPQFIFQYYEEEERQRGNFPDRFSGHQFPNYSSELNVNALLLGDSALYLCASSSPQKNTEAFFGQGTRLTVV.

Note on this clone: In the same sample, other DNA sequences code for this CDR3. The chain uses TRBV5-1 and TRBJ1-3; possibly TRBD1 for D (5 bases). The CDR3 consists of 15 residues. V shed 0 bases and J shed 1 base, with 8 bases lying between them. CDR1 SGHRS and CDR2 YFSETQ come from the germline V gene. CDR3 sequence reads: CASSLGGISGNTIYF. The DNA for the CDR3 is TGCGCCAGCAGCTTGGGGGGGATTTCTGGAAACACCATATATTTT.

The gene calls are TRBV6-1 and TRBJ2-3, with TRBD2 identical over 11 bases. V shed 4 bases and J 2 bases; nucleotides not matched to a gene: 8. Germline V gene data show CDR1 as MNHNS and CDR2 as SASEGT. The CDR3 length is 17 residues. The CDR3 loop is CASSVLGTSGFTDTQYF. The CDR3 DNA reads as TGTGCCAGCAGTGTCTTGGGGACTAGCGGATTCACAGATACGCAGTATTTT.

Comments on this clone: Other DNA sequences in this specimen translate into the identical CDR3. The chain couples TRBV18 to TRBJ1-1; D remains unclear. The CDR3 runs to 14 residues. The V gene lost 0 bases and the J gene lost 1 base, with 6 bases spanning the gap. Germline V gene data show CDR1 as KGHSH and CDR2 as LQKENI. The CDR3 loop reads CASSPPGRNTEAFF. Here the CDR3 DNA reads TGTGCCAGCTCACCACCGGGGAGGAACACTGAAGCTTTCTTT. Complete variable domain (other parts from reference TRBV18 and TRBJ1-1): NAGVMQNPRHLVRRRGQEARLRCSPMKGHSHVYWYRQLPEEGLKFMVYLQKENIIDESGMPKERFSAEFPKEGPSILRIQQVVRGDSAAYFCASSPPGRNTEAFFGQGTRLTVV.

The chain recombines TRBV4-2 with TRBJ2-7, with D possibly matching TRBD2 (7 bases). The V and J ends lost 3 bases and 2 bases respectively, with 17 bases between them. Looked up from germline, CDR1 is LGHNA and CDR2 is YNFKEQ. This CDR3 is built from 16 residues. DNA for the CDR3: TGTGCCAGCAGCCAGACAGGAAGCGGGAACACCTACGAGCAGTACTTC. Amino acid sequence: CASSQTGSGNTYEQYF.

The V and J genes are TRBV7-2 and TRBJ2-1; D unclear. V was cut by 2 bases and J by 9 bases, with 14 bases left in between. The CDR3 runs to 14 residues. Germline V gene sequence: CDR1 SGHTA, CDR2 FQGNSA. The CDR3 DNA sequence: TGTGCCAGCAGCTTAAGCGCAGAATTCGGTGAGCAGTTCTTC. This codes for CASSLSAEFGEQFF.

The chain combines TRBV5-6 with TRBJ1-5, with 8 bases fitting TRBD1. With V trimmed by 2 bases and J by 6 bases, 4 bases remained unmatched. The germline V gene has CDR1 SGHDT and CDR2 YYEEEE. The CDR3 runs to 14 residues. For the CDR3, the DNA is TGTGCCAGCAGCTTAGCAGGGGGCAGTCAGCCCCAGCATTTT. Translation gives CASSLAGGSQPQHF.

CDR3 DNA sequence: TGTGCCAGCAGTTTTCCAGCGGGACCCAATGAGCAGTTCTTC. It yields the protein CASSFPAGPNEQFF. The chain carries TRBV6-1 and TRBJ2-1, with 7 bases lining up with TRBD2. Germline loops: CDR1 MNHNS, CDR2 SASEGT. Losses at the gene ends were 5 bases for V and 6 bases for J; bases not matched to a gene: 7. CDR3 length: 14 residues.

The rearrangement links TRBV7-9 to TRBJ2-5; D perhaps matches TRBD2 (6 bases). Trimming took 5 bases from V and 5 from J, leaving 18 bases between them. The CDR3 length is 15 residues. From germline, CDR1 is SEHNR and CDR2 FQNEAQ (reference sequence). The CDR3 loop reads CASSPSGGSFETQYF. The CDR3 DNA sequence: TGTGCCAGCAGCCCGTCCGGGGGATCTTTCGAGACCCAGTACTTC.

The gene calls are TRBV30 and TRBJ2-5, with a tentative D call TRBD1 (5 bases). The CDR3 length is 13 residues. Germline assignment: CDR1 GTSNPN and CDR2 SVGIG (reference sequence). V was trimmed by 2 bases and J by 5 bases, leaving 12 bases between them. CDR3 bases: TGTGCCTGGAGTCGCAGGGTTTTGGAGACCCAGTACTTC. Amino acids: CAWSRRVLETQYF.